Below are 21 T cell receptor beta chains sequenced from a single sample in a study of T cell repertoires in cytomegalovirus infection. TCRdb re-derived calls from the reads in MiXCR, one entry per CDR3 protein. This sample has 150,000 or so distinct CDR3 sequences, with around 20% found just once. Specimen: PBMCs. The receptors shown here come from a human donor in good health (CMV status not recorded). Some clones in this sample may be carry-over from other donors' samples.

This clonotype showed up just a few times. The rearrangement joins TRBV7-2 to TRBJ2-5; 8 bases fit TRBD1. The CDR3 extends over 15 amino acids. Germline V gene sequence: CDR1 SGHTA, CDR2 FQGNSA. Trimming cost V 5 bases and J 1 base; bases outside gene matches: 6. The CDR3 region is CASSPEDRVQETQYF. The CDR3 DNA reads TGTGCCAGCAGCCCTGAGGACAGGGTCCAAGAGACCCAGTACTTC.

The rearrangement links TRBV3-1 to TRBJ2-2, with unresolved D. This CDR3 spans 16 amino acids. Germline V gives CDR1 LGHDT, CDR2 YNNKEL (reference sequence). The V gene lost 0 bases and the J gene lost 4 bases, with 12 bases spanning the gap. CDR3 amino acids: CASSQDRQERTGELFF. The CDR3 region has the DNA TGTGCCAGCAGCCAAGATCGGCAGGAACGCACCGGGGAGCTGTTTTTT.

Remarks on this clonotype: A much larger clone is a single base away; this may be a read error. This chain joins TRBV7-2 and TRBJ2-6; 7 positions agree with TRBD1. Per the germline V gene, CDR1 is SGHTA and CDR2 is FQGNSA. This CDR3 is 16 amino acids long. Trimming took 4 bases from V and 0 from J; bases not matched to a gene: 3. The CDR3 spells CASSSTGVSGANVLTF. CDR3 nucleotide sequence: TGTGCCAGCAGCTCAACAGGGGTCTCTGGGGCCAACGTCCTGACTTTC.

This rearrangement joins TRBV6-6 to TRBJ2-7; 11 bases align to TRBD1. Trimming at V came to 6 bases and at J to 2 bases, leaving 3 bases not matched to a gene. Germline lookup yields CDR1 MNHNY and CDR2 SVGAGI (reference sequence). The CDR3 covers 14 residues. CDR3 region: CASRGTGGAYEQYF. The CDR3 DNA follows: TGTGCCAGCAGGGGGACAGGGGGTGCCTACGAGCAGTACTTC.

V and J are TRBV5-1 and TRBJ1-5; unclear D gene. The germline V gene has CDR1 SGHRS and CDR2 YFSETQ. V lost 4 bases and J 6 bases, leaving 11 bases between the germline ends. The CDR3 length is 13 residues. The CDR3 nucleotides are TGCGCCAGCAGCCTGACGGACGGTCAGCCCCAGCATTTT. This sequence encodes CASSLTDGQPQHF.

Here the CDR3 DNA reads TGTGCCAGCAGTGAAGAAGGGACAACCTATGGCTACACCTTC. Translated, it gives CASSEEGTTYGYTF. The V and J genes are TRBV2 and TRBJ1-2, with D maybe TRBD1 (6 bases). The length of the CDR3 is 14 residues. Trimming cost V 1 base and J 4 bases, with 10 bases left between them. From germline, CDR1 is SNHLY and CDR2 FYNNEI.

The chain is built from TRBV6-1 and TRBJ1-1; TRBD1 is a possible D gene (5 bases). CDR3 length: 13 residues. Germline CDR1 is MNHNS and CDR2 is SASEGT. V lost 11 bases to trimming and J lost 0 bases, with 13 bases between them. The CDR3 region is CACNRQMNTEAFF. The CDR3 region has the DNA TGTGCCTGTAACCGACAGATGAACACTGAAGCTTTCTTT.

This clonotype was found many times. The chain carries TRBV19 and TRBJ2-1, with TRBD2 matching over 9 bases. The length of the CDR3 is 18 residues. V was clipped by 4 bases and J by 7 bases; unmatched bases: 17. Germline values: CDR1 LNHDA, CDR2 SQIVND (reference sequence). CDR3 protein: CASSSFSSGVGVGNEQFF. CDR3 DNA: TGTGCCAGTAGTAGTTTCTCTAGCGGGGTAGGTGTGGGGAATGAGCAGTTCTTC. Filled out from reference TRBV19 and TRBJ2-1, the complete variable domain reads DGGITQSPKYLFRKEGQNVTLSCEQNLNHDAMYWYRQDPGQGLRLIYYSQIVNDFQKGDIAEGYSVSREKKESFPLTVTSAQKNPTAFYLCASSSFSSGVGVGNEQFFGPGTRLTVL.

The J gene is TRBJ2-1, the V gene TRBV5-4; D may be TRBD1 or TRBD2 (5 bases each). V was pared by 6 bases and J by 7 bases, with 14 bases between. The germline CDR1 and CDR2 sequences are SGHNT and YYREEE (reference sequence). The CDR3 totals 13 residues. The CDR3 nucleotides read TGTGCCAGCATCCTCCTCGGGGCAAATGAGCAGTTCTTC. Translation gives CASILLGANEQFF.

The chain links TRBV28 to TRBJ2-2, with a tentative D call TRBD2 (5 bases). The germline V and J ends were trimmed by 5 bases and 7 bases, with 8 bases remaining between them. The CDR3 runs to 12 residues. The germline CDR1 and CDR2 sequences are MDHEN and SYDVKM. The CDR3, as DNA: TGTGCCAGCAGTACCGGGGACGGGGAGCTGTTTTTT. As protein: CASSTGDGELFF.

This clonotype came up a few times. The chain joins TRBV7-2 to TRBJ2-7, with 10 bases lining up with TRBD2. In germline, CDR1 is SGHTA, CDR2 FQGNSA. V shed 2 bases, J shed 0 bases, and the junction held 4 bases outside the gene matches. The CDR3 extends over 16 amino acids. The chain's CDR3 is CASSLSGGVLSYEQYF. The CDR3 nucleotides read TGTGCCAGCAGCTTAAGCGGGGGGGTACTCTCCTACGAGCAGTACTTC.

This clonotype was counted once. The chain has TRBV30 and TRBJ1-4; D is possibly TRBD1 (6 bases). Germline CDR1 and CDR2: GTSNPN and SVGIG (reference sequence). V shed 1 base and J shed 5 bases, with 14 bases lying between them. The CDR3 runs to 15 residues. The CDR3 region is CAWSATGFVNEKLFF. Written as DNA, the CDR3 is TGTGCCTGGAGTGCTACAGGGTTCGTAAATGAAAAACTGTTTTTT.

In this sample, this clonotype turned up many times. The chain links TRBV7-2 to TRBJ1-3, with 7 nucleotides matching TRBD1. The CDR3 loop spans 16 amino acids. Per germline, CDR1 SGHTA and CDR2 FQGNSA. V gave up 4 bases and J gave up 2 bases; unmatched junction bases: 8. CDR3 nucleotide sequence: TGTGCCAGCAGCTCCCAACTGACAGGGACTGGAAACACCATATATTTT. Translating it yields CASSSQLTGTGNTIYF.

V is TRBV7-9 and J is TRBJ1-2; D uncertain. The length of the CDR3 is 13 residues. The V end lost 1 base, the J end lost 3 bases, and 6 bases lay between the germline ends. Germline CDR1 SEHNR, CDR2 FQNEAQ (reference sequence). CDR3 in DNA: TGTGCCAGCAGCTTAGGGGAGGACTATGGCTACACCTTC. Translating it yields CASSLGEDYGYTF.

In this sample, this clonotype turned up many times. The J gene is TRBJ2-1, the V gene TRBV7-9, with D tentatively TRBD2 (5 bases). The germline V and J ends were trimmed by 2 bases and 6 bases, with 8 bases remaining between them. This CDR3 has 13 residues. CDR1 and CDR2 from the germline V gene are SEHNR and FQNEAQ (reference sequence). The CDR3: CASSLNGVNEQFF. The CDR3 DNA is TGTGCCAGCAGCTTAAACGGGGTCAATGAGCAGTTCTTC.

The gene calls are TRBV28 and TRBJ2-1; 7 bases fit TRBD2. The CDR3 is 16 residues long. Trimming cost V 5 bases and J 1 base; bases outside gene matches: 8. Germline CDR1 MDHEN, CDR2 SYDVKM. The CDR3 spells CASSPSTSTSYNEQFF. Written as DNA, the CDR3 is TGTGCCAGCAGTCCGTCGACTAGCACATCCTACAATGAGCAGTTCTTC.

The DNA for the CDR3 is TGTGCCAGTAGTATCTTAGCGGATACATTGCCGAATGAGCAGTTCTTC. Translating it yields CASSILADTLPNEQFF. The genes are TRBV19 and TRBJ2-1; tentatively, D is TRBD2 (6 bases). V lost 3 bases, J lost 7 bases, and 19 bases lay in between. The CDR3 has 16 residues. The germline gives CDR1 LNHDA, CDR2 SQIVND (reference sequence).

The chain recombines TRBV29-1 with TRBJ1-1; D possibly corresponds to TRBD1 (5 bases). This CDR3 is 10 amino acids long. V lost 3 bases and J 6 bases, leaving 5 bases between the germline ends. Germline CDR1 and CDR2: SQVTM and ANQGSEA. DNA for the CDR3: TGCAGCGTTGAGGGGCCTGAAGCTTTCTTT. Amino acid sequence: CSVEGPEAFF.

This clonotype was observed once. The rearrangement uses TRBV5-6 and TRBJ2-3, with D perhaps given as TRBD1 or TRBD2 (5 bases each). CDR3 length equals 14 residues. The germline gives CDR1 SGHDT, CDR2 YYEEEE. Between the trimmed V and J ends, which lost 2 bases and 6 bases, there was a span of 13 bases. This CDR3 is CASSFGGSPDTQYF. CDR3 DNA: TGTGCCAGCAGCTTTGGGGGTAGCCCTGATACGCAGTATTTT.

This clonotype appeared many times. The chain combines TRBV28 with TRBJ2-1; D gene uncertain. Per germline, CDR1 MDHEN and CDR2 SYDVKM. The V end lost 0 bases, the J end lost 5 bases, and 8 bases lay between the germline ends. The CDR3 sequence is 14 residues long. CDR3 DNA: TGTGCCAGCAGTTTATGGACAAATAACAATGAGCAGTTCTTC. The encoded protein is CASSLWTNNNEQFF.

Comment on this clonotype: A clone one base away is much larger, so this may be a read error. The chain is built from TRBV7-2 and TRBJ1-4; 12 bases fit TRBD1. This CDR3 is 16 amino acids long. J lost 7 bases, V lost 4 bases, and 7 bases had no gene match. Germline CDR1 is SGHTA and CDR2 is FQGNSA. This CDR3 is CASSSAGTGGGEKLFF. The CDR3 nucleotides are TGTGCCAGCAGCTCAGCAGGGACAGGGGGCGGTGAAAAACTGTTTTTT.